A selection of T cell receptor beta chains follows, all from one sample in a study of shared clonotypes between healthy human individuals. TCRdb keeps only in-frame clones here, not all; method: immunoSEQ multiplex PCR. The sample shows approximately 470,000 clones, 70% to 80% of them seen only once. The material sequenced was PBMCs. The origin of the receptors is a woman between 40 and 50 years old in good health. Some clones in this sample may be carry-over from other donors' samples. Both conserved end residues are part of each CDR3. The D gene is left open where the match is weak. Clone sizes are given selectively: once, few, many, or a class where the clone is expanded.

size	V	J	length	D	DNA	CDR3
NA	TRBV7-2	TRBJ2-2	16	NA	TGTGCCAGCAGCTTAGTCTCCCAGGCGGGCACCGGGGAGCTGTTTTTT	CASSLVSQAGTGELFF
once	TRBV5-1	TRBJ1-1	16	NA	TGCGCCAGCAGCAGGGCCGGCCAACAGCTTGCGTCTGAAGCTTTCTTT	CASSRAGQQLASEAFF
NA	TRBV6-1	TRBJ1-1	15	NA	TGTGCCAGCAGTGAAGCAGGGCTTATGAACACTGAAGCTTTCTTT	CASSEAGLMNTEAFF
NA	TRBV7-6	TRBJ2-7	12	TRBD2	TGTGCCAGCAGCCCGGCGGGGGGTATTCAGTACTTC	CASSPAGGIQYF
NA	TRBV15	TRBJ2-1	14	TRBD1	TGTGCCACCAGCAGAAGTCAGGGGGTATCTGAGCAGTTCTTC	CATSRSQGVSEQFF
NA	TRBV4-3	TRBJ2-7	13	NA	TGCGCCAGCAGCCAAGATCTCCCCTACGAGCAGTACTTC	CASSQDLPYEQYF
NA	TRBV2	TRBJ1-3	15	NA	TGTGCCAGCAGTCTTATGTACCTCTCTGGAAACACCATATATTTT	CASSLMYLSGNTIYF
NA	TRBV11-2	TRBJ2-7	18	TRBD2	TGTGCCAGCAGCTTAAGGGATTCCCCTAGCGGAAGCTCTTACGAGCAGTACTTC	CASSLRDSPSGSSYEQYF
NA	TRBV27	TRBJ2-7	13	TRBD2	TGTGCCAGCAGCAGCGGGGTCTCCTACGAGCAGTACTTC	CASSSGVSYEQYF
NA	TRBV28	TRBJ1-1	17	TRBD1	TGTGCCAGCAGTTTAGGTGGGGACAGAATATCGAACACTGAAGCTTTCTTT	CASSLGGDRISNTEAFF